This record concerns one T cell receptor beta chain sequence. The antigen it binds to is not known. The data were taken from a study of monozygotic twins with inflammatory bowel disease (dated by TCRdb to the late 2010s). Study-wide context: In total, approximately 28 monozygotic twin pairs made up the full study: 19 Danish pairs, all IBD-discordant, plus nine German pairs, of which four were IBD-concordant and five were IBD-discordant. Within discordant pairs, disease-associated traits were sought mainly by comparing IBD patients with their genetically identical healthy co-twins. Each individual had, on average, about 151 000 unique TCRalpha sequences and 181 000 unique TCRbeta sequences available for analysis.

Results the study describes overall, beyond this receptor: The results gave no support for a single strong signal or clonotype linked to IBD. Because patients were on differing immunosuppressive treatments, the repertoires may have picked up extra background noise and inter-individual variability. Measured by the inverse Simpson index, TCRbeta repertoire diversity was lower in IBD patients than in their healthy co-twins. Concordant and discordant twins showed no difference in repertoire similarity, possibly because of limited statistical power. Fewer clonotypes were shared with other individuals by IBD patients than by healthy twins, most markedly in patients showing signs of disease activity. Distinction between different T cell subtypes could not be achieved in the analysis.

The library relied on 5' RACE. For each TCR library, approximately 3.5 ug of total RNA was used. For each sample, cDNA synthesis was carried out in eight separate reactions using SMARTScribe reverse transcriptase. During cDNA synthesis, template switching introduced unique molecular identifiers that contained a 6-nucleotide sample barcode. TCRalpha and TCRbeta cDNA was amplified in two nested PCRs of approximately 16 and 10 cycles, and bead purification was carried out after each PCR. Before amplification, the cDNA was treated with uracil DNA-glycosylase and purified using the QIAquick PCR purification kit. The second PCR added Illumina TruSeq-compatible adapters along with sample-specific barcodes. Library quality and concentration were assessed using TapeStation and Qubit, and about 5.2 ng of each library was pooled. Pooled libraries were sequenced on an Illumina HiSeq2500 single-index Rapid Run with 2 x 100 bp reads and custom sequencing primers. Processing in the source paper ran as follows. UMI-based consensus assembly with MiGEC version 1.2.6 was used to correct PCR and sequencing errors. V(D)J alignment, clonotype assembly and CDR3 extraction were performed with MiXCR version 2.1.1. Gene usage, clonotype sharing and MAIT/NKT TCR abundance were normalised by analysing the top 1000, 10 000 and 20 000 clonotypes per sample. Diversity was computed as the inverse Simpson index with the vegan R package after downsampling to 27 000 UMIs. Paired Mann-Whitney U tests on discordant twin pairs were used, with Benjamini-Hochberg multiple-testing correction. Based on TCRdb reprocessing of the reads, there is one entry per CDR3 protein sequence, and DNA is missing. In this record, the V and J calls reflect TCRdb's handling and not the investigators' own analysis. In this sample's table one finds about 380,000 distinct CDR3 sequences. Jointly, the top ten make up around 2.6% of the sample.

CDR3 length: 15 amino acids, cysteine to phenylalanine. A DNA sequence was not provided. The germline V gene encodes CDR1 MNHNS and CDR2 SASEGT. From each donor, a roughly 2.7 ml peripheral blood sample was collected into PAXgene tubes and stored at -80 degrees C. Without any T cell sorting, total RNA was extracted from whole blood using the PAXgene blood miRNA kit on an automated QIAcube. Deep TCRalpha and TCRbeta repertoire profiling with unique molecular barcoding was performed on peripheral blood of monozygotic twin pairs concordant or discordant for inflammatory bowel disease. Smoking habits were recorded for all twin pairs, and each individual was classified as a current, former or never smoker.

The sequence joins TRBV6-1 to TRBJ2-7; TCRdb gives TRBD2 as the D gene, but with no DNA this cannot be confirmed. What was sequenced was blood. This receptor was identified in a human donor with ulcerative colitis or Crohn's disease, or a healthy co-twin of an affected twin (not recorded which). The CDR3 protein is CASSGRGAGAYEQYF.